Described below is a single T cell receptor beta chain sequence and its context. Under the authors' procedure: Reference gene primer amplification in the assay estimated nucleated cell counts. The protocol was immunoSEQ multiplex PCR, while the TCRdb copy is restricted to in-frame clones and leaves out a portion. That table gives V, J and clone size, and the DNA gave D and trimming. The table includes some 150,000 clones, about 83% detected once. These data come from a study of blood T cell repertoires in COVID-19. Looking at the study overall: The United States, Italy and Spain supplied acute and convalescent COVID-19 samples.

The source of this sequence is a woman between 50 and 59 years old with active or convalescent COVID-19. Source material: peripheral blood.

The CDR3, as DNA: TGTGCCACTCCCGTCAACAGGGATACGGATCAGCCCCAGCATTTT. Translating it yields CATPVNRDTDQPQHF. This chain joins TRBV24-1 and TRBJ1-5; a weak D match, TRBD1 (6 bases). The CDR3 contains 15 residues. Trimming left V 10 bases short and J 5 bases short, with 20 bases between. The germline CDR1 and CDR2 sequences are KGHDR and SFDVKD.